This TCR beta chain originates from a study of tumor-infiltrating lymphocytes in primary liver carcinoma (dated by TCRdb to 2015 to 2018). For context, the study as a whole: The five patients, three men and two women aged 30 to 69 years, had hepatocellular carcinoma (four) or combined HCC and intrahepatic cholangiocarcinoma (one). TCRbeta repertoire sequencing covered 35 or so specimens from 5 patients: about 25 tumor regions, 5 adjacent noncancerous liver tissues and 5 peripheral blood samples. Samples yielded roughly 3.5 to 7.13 million productive TCRbeta reads; read depth did not differ significantly between tissue types. High reproducibility was observed for the technical replicate repertoires, with mean shared-clone rates approximately 0.92 and correlation coefficients above 0.98. For each liver tumor, the study sampled five regions along with adjacent normal tissue and blood, and applied TCRbeta repertoire sequencing, expression microarrays and whole-exome sequencing. The five patients had tumors staged T1-T3 N0M0, with maximum diameters ranging from roughly 4.2 to 11 cm. To link TCRbeta repertoire diversity to the local molecular phenotype, the approximately 24 tumor region samples were profiled with Agilent mRNA microarrays. Study-level results and caveats: Bulk unsorted samples precluded comparing CD4+ and CD8+ T cell repertoires. Only the TCR beta chain was sequenced, so true repertoire diversity is likely underestimated because unpaired alpha chains were not captured. Only a few patients were included in the study, and the authors note that the findings should be validated in a larger study. Repertoire overlap was higher between tumor regions (mean about 36%) than tumor-adjacent (17%) or tumor-blood (approximately 14%) pairs, consistent with antigen-driven expansion. Only about 7-24% of top clones were found in all five regions of a tumor, suggesting spatial heterogeneity of tumor-infiltrating T cells. The top 250 clones accounted for a significantly greater share of the repertoire in tumors than in blood (p = 0.039).

As regards this clonotype: Which antigen it targets is not known. One end of the junction fails to match germline, which may point to a read error.

Using a constant-region primer and ProtoScript II reverse transcriptase, TCRbeta-specific cDNA was reverse-transcribed from around 500 ng total RNA. The TCRbeta libraries were prepared through three rounds of nested multiplex PCR following a slightly modified ARM-PCR procedure. The first two PCR rounds used multiplex TRBV1-TRBV30 forward primers with a Cbeta reverse primer, each for approximately 9 cycles. A final 25-cycle PCR with Deep VentR polymerase added sample barcodes and Illumina adapters. Before sequencing, amplicons of 200-500 bp were gel-purified using a QIAquick gel extraction kit. TCRbeta amplicons were sequenced on an Illumina HiSeq 2500 with 250-bp paired-end reads. Under the source paper's analysis protocol: Trimmomatic v0.33 was used to quality-trim the reads, and FLASH v1.2.11 was used to merge paired reads so that full CDR3 sequences could be recovered. V, D and J germline segments were assigned to the rearranged TCRbeta sequences by MiGEC v1.2.1b. VDJtools v1.0.0 computed clonotype statistics and Shannon-Wiener diversity indices. To reduce sampling bias, subsequent analyses other than the diversity analysis used only the 250 most abundant clonotypes in each sample. In-frame beta chains were kept once TCRdb had trimmed the public reads at Q25 with fastp and called clones with MiXCR. Each record represents a unique CDR3 protein, reported with the most common genes and DNA among its rows. TCRdb's processing, not the study's, gives the V and J calls here. The sample table contains about 21,000 distinct CDR3 sequences; only one count was recorded for under 75% of them. 41% of the sample rests with the top ten.

For CDR1 and CDR2, the germline V gene lists LGHNA and YNFKEQ. From the cysteine up to the phenylalanine, the CDR3 has a length of 18 residues. Left in the record is the CDR3 DNA by itself, 54 bases read in frame from the first base. Total RNA and DNA were co-extracted from about 19-30 mg of bulk tissue with the AllPrep DNA/RNA mini kit, without cell sorting. Between late 2015 and early 2016, roughly five patients in China with histopathologically diagnosed primary liver carcinoma had surgical resection. At the time of sampling, the patients had chronic HBV infection and had not received any treatment. Five spatially separated regions were sampled per tumor: superior, inferior, left-lateral and right-lateral poles, plus the tumor centre. Histology showed that every tumor sample contained more than 80% viable tumor cells. Fresh tumor and adjacent tissue pieces were bisected; one half was stored in RNAlater at -80°C, the other sent for histology.

The sequenced sample consisted of liver tumor tissue from sampling region 1. The sample's cell subset or site label, in plain terms: tumor region T1, superior pole. The chain links TRBV4-2 with TRBJ2-3, with the D call tentatively TRBD1 or TRBD2, each fitting 5 bases. This clonotype was sampled from a man aged 40-50 years with primary liver carcinoma and hepatitis B virus infection. The sequence in DNA is TGTGCTAGCAGCCGAGTGGCGCTTCTAGTGGGAGCGACAGATACGCAGTGTTTT. It specifies CASSRVALLVGATDTQCF.